The rows below give T cell receptor beta chains drawn from one sample of a study of T-cell reconstitution after alpha-beta-depleted transplantation in children. TCRdb reanalysed the PCR reads using MiXCR and keeps one entry per CDR3 protein. The sample has 350,000 to 500,000 distinct CDR3 sequences, 43% seen once. This specimen consisted of PBMCs, obtained before TCRalphabeta/CD19-depleted stem cell transplant. The receptors stem from a girl aged 2 to 9 with aplastic anemia, due to receive a stem cell transplant. Each CDR3 is given with its conserved first and last residue.

>14|TRBV20-1|TRBJ2-5
CSAARRSQEETQYF
>11|TRBV7-8|TRBJ2-7
CATVEGYEQYF
>13|TRBV7-9|TRBJ1-5
CASSLEGSGRQHF
>13|TRBV7-9|TRBJ2-7
CASIASGSYEQYF
>15|TRBV6-5|TRBJ1-5
CASSYSQGRSQPQHF
>20|TRBV11-1|TRBJ2-3
CANSRRDSGILRGSTDTQYF
>14|TRBV7-9|TRBJ1-6
CASSFQGAGSPLHF
>14|TRBV5-1|TRBJ2-7
CASSSGVARYEQYF
>14|TRBV27|TRBJ2-7
CASSRPGALYEQYF
>14|TRBV20-1|TRBJ2-7
CSAILGTSSYEQYF
>16|TRBV7-3|TRBJ2-7
CASSLSSAGGPYEQYF
>12|TRBV20-1|TRBJ2-7
CSVSGWGYEQYF
>15|TRBV28|TRBJ2-1
CASRPGTSEGNEQFF
>14|TRBV6-1|TRBJ2-5
CASSEAPGGETQYF
>12|TRBV20-1|TRBJ2-5
CSVSGAGETQYF
>15|TRBV27|TRBJ2-7
CASSSPLTGYYEQYF
>18|TRBV10-3|TRBJ2-6
CAISESAGRGSGANVLTF
>16|TRBV4-2|TRBJ1-4
CASSQPLRGANEKLFF